These 10 T cell receptor beta chains were all obtained from the same sample, sequenced in a study of human T cells and chemical hapten exposure (dated by TCRdb to about 2021). Library preparation used RACE. TCRdb lists the instrument as NextSeq 500. TCRdb's own reprocessing of the public reads used fastp at Q25 and MiXCR and kept productive beta chains. Rows merge per CDR3 protein into single entries with the most common DNA and genes. The sample table holds 30,000 to 40,000 distinct CDR3 sequences, of which 8% to 10% were seen once. Roughly 25% of the sample belongs to the ten largest clones. The time point label here, explained by the study, means: patch test 3, about 24 weeks after DPC sensitization. Sample treatment or condition, as interpreted from the label and publication: therapeutic diphenylcyclopropenone sensitization with weekly scalp DPC. Total RNA was extracted from unfractionated whole blood collected in Tempus Blood RNA tubes.

The starting material was whole blood, obtained in connection with sensitization to the hapten diphenylcyclopropenone (DPC). All receptors derive from a man aged 45 to 65 with alopecia areata. Some clones in this sample may be carry-over from other donors' samples.

This clonotype showed up just a few times. The rearrangement joins TRBV20-1 to TRBJ2-7; tentatively, D is TRBD1 or TRBD2 (5 bases each). V was pared by 6 bases and J by 1 base, with 16 bases between. The CDR3 length is 14 residues. Germline V gene data show CDR1 as DFQATT and CDR2 as SNEGSKA (reference sequence). CDR3 DNA: TGCAGTGCGAAGAAGGCAGGGAGTTCCTACGAGCAGTACTTC. This encodes CSAKKAGSSYEQYF.

This clonotype was seen at least ten times. The chain employs TRBV6-2 or TRBV6-3 and TRBJ2-1; a weak D match, TRBD2 (6 bases). The germline V gene has CDR1 MNHEY and CDR2 SVGEGT. CDR3 length equals 14 residues. V lost 2 bases and J 10 bases, leaving 15 bases between the germline ends. CDR3 in amino acids: CASSYTAPGREQFF. The CDR3 DNA reads as TGTGCCAGCAGTTACACGGCCCCTGGGAGGGAGCAGTTCTTC.

The rearrangement uses TRBV18 and TRBJ1-5, with 7 bases that match TRBD1. This CDR3 comprises 14 residues. Germline V CDR1 and CDR2: KGHSH, LQKENI. Unmatched junction bases numbered 2, after V lost 4 bases and J lost 2 bases. CDR3 nucleotides: TGTGCCAGCTCACAGGGGGCGCGCAATCAGCCCCAGCATTTT. Residues: CASSQGARNQPQHF.

This clonotype showed up just a few times. The V gene is TRBV20-1, the J gene TRBJ2-7; TRBD2 might be the D (5 bases). The V and J ends lost 0 bases and 6 bases respectively, with 9 bases between them. The CDR3 extends over 12 amino acids. Germline CDR1 and CDR2: DFQATT and SNEGSKA (reference sequence). The CDR3 is CSARDLGGEQYF. CDR3 DNA: TGCAGTGCTAGAGATCTTGGAGGCGAGCAGTACTTC.

This clonotype was seen ten or more times. The chain is built from TRBV3-1 and TRBJ2-5, with a weak D call TRBD1 (5 bases). The germline CDR1 and CDR2 sequences are LGHDT and YNNKEL (reference sequence). The CDR3 spans 17 residues. V lost 3 bases to trimming and J lost 0 bases, with 17 bases between them. The CDR3 protein is CASSHPGRAPYQETQYF. As DNA, the CDR3 is TGTGCCAGCAGCCACCCCGGCAGGGCTCCGTACCAAGAGACCCAGTACTTC.

This clonotype came up many times. The chain employs TRBV7-9 and TRBJ2-5, with D perhaps matching TRBD1 or TRBD2 (5 bases each). CDR1 is SEHNR and CDR2 is FQNEAQ in the germline V gene (reference sequence). Trimming pared 3 bases from V and 0 bases from J, leaving 14 bases between. The CDR3 is 16 amino acids. The CDR3 sequence is CASSFRGTLYQETQYF. The CDR3 coding sequence is TGTGCCAGCAGCTTTCGAGGGACCTTGTACCAAGAGACCCAGTACTTC.

This sequence joins TRBV29-1 and TRBJ2-1; 14 nucleotides line up with TRBD2. The V gene's germline CDR1 is SQVTM and CDR2 ANQGSEA. The CDR3 is made up of 18 amino acids. Trimming cost V 3 bases and J 3 bases; bases outside gene matches: 10. The CDR3 is CSVDGGTSGRQGYNEQFF. CDR3 nucleotides: TGCAGCGTTGATGGGGGGACTAGCGGGAGACAGGGCTACAATGAGCAGTTCTTC.

The chain uses TRBV7-2 and TRBJ2-7; D may be TRBD1 (5 bases). V was cut by 1 base and J by 4 bases, with 11 bases left in between. CDR1 and CDR2 (germline): SGHTA, FQGNSA. The CDR3 covers 14 residues. The CDR3: CASSLDGASYEQYF. CDR3 nucleotide sequence: TGTGCCAGCAGCTTAGATGGGGCCTCTTACGAGCAGTACTTC.

This clonotype was observed a handful of times. V is TRBV20-1 and J is TRBJ2-7; 7 nucleotides line up with TRBD2. V gave up 0 bases and J gave up 1 base; unmatched junction bases: 6. Germline V CDR1 and CDR2: DFQATT, SNEGSKA (reference sequence). CDR3 length equals 15 residues. CDR3 sequence (DNA): TGCAGTGCTAGAGATCCGGGCGGGAGTTCCTACGAGCAGTACTTC. It codes for CSARDPGGSSYEQYF.

The table lists this clonotype with a few counts. CDR3 in amino acids: CASSPIGTRQLREQFF. The CDR3 region has the DNA TGCGCCAGCAGCCCTATCGGGACCAGACAACTCCGTGAGCAGTTCTTC. J is TRBJ2-1 and V is TRBV4-1; the D call may be TRBD1 or TRBD2 (5 bases each). V gave up 4 bases and J gave up 9 bases, with 22 bases separating them. The CDR3 runs 16 residues. Germline lookup yields CDR1 MGHRA and CDR2 YSYEKL.